These T cell receptor beta chains were read from a single sample in a study of T cells after yellow fever vaccination. TCRdb reprocessed the 5' RACE reads via MiXCR and lists one record per CDR3 protein. The sample records around 590,000 distinct CDR3 sequences, 9% to 15% being singletons. The sequencing used PBMCs, collected on the day of the yellow fever booster vaccination. The receptors derive from a young man who received the YFV17D yellow fever vaccine. Each CDR3 is given with its conserved first and last residue. The D gene is left open where the match is weak. Expanded clones are given a class, and other clones once, few, many or no size at all.

j_gene: TRBJ2-1; d_gene: -; v_gene: TRBV5-5; abundance: -; CDR3nt: TGTGCCAGCAGCTTGGGATGGGGTAACAATGAGCAGTTCTTC; CDR3aa: CASSLGWGNNEQFF
j_gene: TRBJ2-7; d_gene: -; v_gene: TRBV20-1; abundance: few; CDR3nt: TGCAGTGCCAAGCTCCCCTTGCGGGACTACGAGCAGTACTTC; CDR3aa: CSAKLPLRDYEQYF
j_gene: TRBJ1-3; d_gene: TRBD1; v_gene: TRBV12-3/TRBV12-4; abundance: few; CDR3nt: TGTGCCAGCAGGTGGACAGGGGGGCGCTCTGGAAACACCATATATTTT; CDR3aa: CASRWTGGRSGNTIYF
j_gene: TRBJ2-3; d_gene: TRBD2; v_gene: TRBV29-1; abundance: many; CDR3nt: TGCAGCTTGACTAGCGGAATCACAGATACGCAGTATTTT; CDR3aa: CSLTSGITDTQYF
j_gene: TRBJ2-1; d_gene: -; v_gene: TRBV19; abundance: few; CDR3nt: TGTGCCAGTAGTAGCGGGCAGGGTATTTACAATGAGCAGTTCTTC; CDR3aa: CASSSGQGIYNEQFF
j_gene: TRBJ2-7; d_gene: -; v_gene: TRBV5-5; abundance: -; CDR3nt: TGTGCCAGCAGCCCGGAGGGGATTGCGACCTACGAGCAGTACTTC; CDR3aa: CASSPEGIATYEQYF
j_gene: TRBJ2-2; d_gene: TRBD1; v_gene: TRBV29-1; abundance: few; CDR3nt: TGCAGCGTTGAAGGACAGGGGATCTCTGGCACCGGGGAGCTGTTTTTT; CDR3aa: CSVEGQGISGTGELFF
j_gene: TRBJ2-2; d_gene: -; v_gene: TRBV28; abundance: few; CDR3nt: TGTGCCAGCAGTTCACCGACGACGACAAGCCTCGGCGGGGAGCTGTTTTTT; CDR3aa: CASSSPTTTSLGGELFF
j_gene: TRBJ1-4; d_gene: TRBD1; v_gene: TRBV7-9; abundance: -; CDR3nt: TGTGCCAGCAGCTTATGGACAGGGGCTAATGAAAAACTGTTTTTT; CDR3aa: CASSLWTGANEKLFF
j_gene: TRBJ1-6; d_gene: -; v_gene: TRBV6-5; abundance: -; CDR3nt: TGTGCCAGCAGTTTCCAGGGAGAGAATTCACCCCTCCACTTT; CDR3aa: CASSFQGENSPLHF
j_gene: TRBJ2-1; d_gene: -; v_gene: TRBV19; abundance: few; CDR3nt: TGTGCCAGTAGTACTCCCCGCATCGGGAGAAACAATGAGCAGTTCTTC; CDR3aa: CASSTPRIGRNNEQFF
j_gene: TRBJ2-7; d_gene: -; v_gene: TRBV7-2; abundance: -; CDR3nt: TGTGCCAGCAGCTTAGCGCGGGGAAGGGGTATCTACGAGCAGTACTTC; CDR3aa: CASSLARGRGIYEQYF
j_gene: TRBJ2-7; d_gene: TRBD1; v_gene: TRBV6-1; abundance: few; CDR3nt: TGTGCCAGCAGTGGAGGGGACAGGGCCCACGAGCAGTACTTC; CDR3aa: CASSGGDRAHEQYF
j_gene: TRBJ2-3; d_gene: -; v_gene: TRBV7-2; abundance: -; CDR3nt: TGTGCCAGCAGCTTATTGGGGGAGCTGGATACGCAGTATTTT; CDR3aa: CASSLLGELDTQYF
j_gene: TRBJ1-6; d_gene: -; v_gene: TRBV7-6; abundance: many; CDR3nt: TGTGCCAGCAGCTTAGATCAGAGCTCCTATAATTCACCCCTCCACTTT; CDR3aa: CASSLDQSSYNSPLHF
j_gene: TRBJ1-2; d_gene: -; v_gene: TRBV6-5; abundance: -; CDR3nt: TGTGCCAGCAGTTACTCAGCAGGCGTCGCTTATGGCTACACCTTC; CDR3aa: CASSYSAGVAYGYTF
j_gene: TRBJ1-6; d_gene: -; v_gene: TRBV5-1; abundance: -; CDR3nt: TGCGCCAGCGGCTTGGAATTCTCCTATAATTCACCCCTCCACTTT; CDR3aa: CASGLEFSYNSPLHF
j_gene: TRBJ2-6; d_gene: -; v_gene: TRBV7-2; abundance: -; CDR3nt: TGTGCCAGCAGCTTAGTGGATGGGGCCAACGTCCTGACTTTC; CDR3aa: CASSLVDGANVLTF
j_gene: TRBJ1-5; d_gene: -; v_gene: TRBV6-2/TRBV6-3; abundance: few; CDR3nt: TGTGCCAGCAGTCATGACAGTCGACAGCCCCAGCATTTT; CDR3aa: CASSHDSRQPQHF
j_gene: TRBJ2-7; d_gene: TRBD2; v_gene: TRBV6-2/TRBV6-3; abundance: -; CDR3nt: TGTGCCAGCAGTCTGCCAGCTAGCGGTGCCTACGAGCAGTACTTC; CDR3aa: CASSLPASGAYEQYF
j_gene: TRBJ1-2; d_gene: TRBD1; v_gene: TRBV18; abundance: -; CDR3nt: TGTGCCAGCTCACCGGCCGGGACAGGGGGGGCCTATGGCTACACCTTC; CDR3aa: CASSPAGTGGAYGYTF
j_gene: TRBJ2-7; d_gene: -; v_gene: TRBV7-6; abundance: many; CDR3nt: TGTGCCAGCAGCTTAGATGTTCAGCTTTACGAGCAGTACTTC; CDR3aa: CASSLDVQLYEQYF
j_gene: TRBJ2-7; d_gene: TRBD1; v_gene: TRBV7-9; abundance: many; CDR3nt: TGTGCCAGCAGCTGGGACAGGGGTGACTACGAGCAGTACTTC; CDR3aa: CASSWDRGDYEQYF
j_gene: TRBJ2-2; d_gene: TRBD1; v_gene: TRBV20-1; abundance: few; CDR3nt: TGCAGTGCTAGACGTAAAGGGACAGGGGCAAACACCGGGGAGCTGTTTTTT; CDR3aa: CSARRKGTGANTGELFF
j_gene: TRBJ1-5; d_gene: -; v_gene: TRBV6-6; abundance: -; CDR3nt: TGTGCCAGTCATGACAGTAGCAATCAGCCCCAGCATTTT; CDR3aa: CASHDSSNQPQHF
j_gene: TRBJ2-1; d_gene: -; v_gene: TRBV20-1; abundance: once; CDR3nt: TGCAGTGCTAGCCCTACGGGCCCCTACAATGAGCAGTTCTTC; CDR3aa: CSASPTGPYNEQFF
j_gene: TRBJ2-7; d_gene: TRBD2; v_gene: TRBV7-2; abundance: few; CDR3nt: TGTGCCAGCAGCTTGGGGCGGGAGATAGTCTACGAGCAGTACTTC; CDR3aa: CASSLGREIVYEQYF
j_gene: TRBJ1-4; d_gene: -; v_gene: TRBV7-2; abundance: -; CDR3nt: TGTGCCAGCAGCCTGGACTCTTATGAAAAACTGTTTTTT; CDR3aa: CASSLDSYEKLFF
j_gene: TRBJ2-1; d_gene: -; v_gene: TRBV7-2; abundance: many; CDR3nt: TGTGCCAGCAGCTTAGGTGGCACAGGCTTCTCATCCAATGAGCAGTTCTTC; CDR3aa: CASSLGGTGFSSNEQFF
j_gene: TRBJ2-1; d_gene: -; v_gene: TRBV5-1; abundance: few; CDR3nt: TGCGCCAGCAGCTTGGCATATTTGGACTCCTACAATGAGCAGTTCTTC; CDR3aa: CASSLAYLDSYNEQFF
j_gene: TRBJ2-1; d_gene: TRBD1; v_gene: TRBV12-3/TRBV12-4; abundance: -; CDR3nt: TGTGCCAGCAGTCCGGACAGGGATCACAATGAGCAGTTCTTC; CDR3aa: CASSPDRDHNEQFF
j_gene: TRBJ2-1; d_gene: TRBD1; v_gene: TRBV7-8; abundance: many; CDR3nt: TGTGCCAGCAGCAGGAGACAGGGGGTCCCCCATGAGCAGTTCTTC; CDR3aa: CASSRRQGVPHEQFF
j_gene: TRBJ2-4; d_gene: -; v_gene: TRBV29-1; abundance: -; CDR3nt: TGCAGCGTTAGGCTAGGACCTTTGAGAGGGTACTTC; CDR3aa: CSVRLGPLRGYF
j_gene: TRBJ2-7; d_gene: -; v_gene: TRBV21-1; abundance: -; CDR3nt: TGTGCCAGCAATGACCCTATAGATGAGCAGTACTTC; CDR3aa: CASNDPIDEQYF
j_gene: TRBJ2-5; d_gene: -; v_gene: TRBV7-2; abundance: -; CDR3nt: TGTGCCAGCAGCGACTTGGGTAAACAAGAGACCCAGTACTTC; CDR3aa: CASSDLGKQETQYF
j_gene: TRBJ2-1; d_gene: -; v_gene: TRBV7-2; abundance: few; CDR3nt: TGTGCCAGCATCAACTTCAATGAGCAGTTCTTC; CDR3aa: CASINFNEQFF
j_gene: TRBJ1-1; d_gene: -; v_gene: TRBV3-1; abundance: few; CDR3nt: TGTGCCAGCAGCCCCAAGGTGAACACTGAAGCTTTCTTT; CDR3aa: CASSPKVNTEAFF
j_gene: TRBJ2-5; d_gene: TRBD2; v_gene: TRBV6-2/TRBV6-3; abundance: few; CDR3nt: TGTGCCAGCAGTTACCTAGCGGGAAGTGAGAAGACCCAGTACTTC; CDR3aa: CASSYLAGSEKTQYF
j_gene: TRBJ2-7; d_gene: -; v_gene: TRBV5-1; abundance: -; CDR3nt: TGCGCCAGCAGCCGGACGGACCAGTACTTC; CDR3aa: CASSRTDQYF
j_gene: TRBJ2-7; d_gene: -; v_gene: TRBV28; abundance: few; CDR3nt: TGTGCCAGCAGTACCCCACAGCCAACCTACGAGCAGTACTTC; CDR3aa: CASSTPQPTYEQYF
j_gene: TRBJ2-7; d_gene: -; v_gene: TRBV12-3/TRBV12-4; abundance: -; CDR3nt: TGTGCCAGCAGACAGACGGAGTCCTACGAGCAGTACTTC; CDR3aa: CASRQTESYEQYF
j_gene: TRBJ2-6; d_gene: -; v_gene: TRBV10-3; abundance: -; CDR3nt: TGTGCCATCAGTGACAGCTCTGGGGCCAACGTCCTGACTTTC; CDR3aa: CAISDSSGANVLTF
j_gene: TRBJ2-1; d_gene: TRBD2; v_gene: TRBV7-3; abundance: few; CDR3nt: TGTGCCAGCAGGGTTGGACTAGCGGGAATCAATGAGCAGTTCTTC; CDR3aa: CASRVGLAGINEQFF
j_gene: TRBJ2-7; d_gene: TRBD1; v_gene: TRBV29-1; abundance: -; CDR3nt: TGCAGCGAAAAAACAGGGGACGAGCAGTACTTC; CDR3aa: CSEKTGDEQYF
j_gene: TRBJ2-3; d_gene: TRBD2; v_gene: TRBV9; abundance: few; CDR3nt: TGTGCCAGCAGCGTGGGGACTAGCGGGAGGTCAGATACGCAGTATTTT; CDR3aa: CASSVGTSGRSDTQYF